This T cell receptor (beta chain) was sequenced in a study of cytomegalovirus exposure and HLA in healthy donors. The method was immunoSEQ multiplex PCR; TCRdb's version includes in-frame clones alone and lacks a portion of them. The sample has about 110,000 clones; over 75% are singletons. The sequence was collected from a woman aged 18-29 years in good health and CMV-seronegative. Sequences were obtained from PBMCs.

The CDR3 protein is CASSPGQMNYGYTF. As DNA, the CDR3 is TGTGCCAGCAGCCCGGGACAGATGAACTATGGCTACACCTTC. The rearrangement joins TRBV5-4 to TRBJ1-2; 7 bases agree with TRBD1. The junction had 5 bases not matched to a gene; V was cut back by 4 bases and J by 2 bases. This CDR3 is built from 14 residues. Germline V gives CDR1 SGHNT, CDR2 YYREEE (reference sequence).